The rows below give T cell receptor beta chains drawn from one sample of a study of spatial heterogeneity in lung cancer. TCRdb re-called the 5' RACE reads through MiXCR, storing one row per CDR3 protein. The sample consists of more than 10,000 distinct CDR3 sequences, roughly an eighth of them appearing once. Source: lung tumor tissue, taken at surgery. Source of these receptors: a male donor with early-stage non-small cell lung cancer. Both conserved end residues are part of each CDR3. The order of the fields is clone size, D gene, J gene, V gene, CDR3 DNA, CDR3 protein. A D gene is named only where the DNA matches it firmly. Only part of the rows carry a size: once, few, many, or a class if the clone is expanded.

clone size: .
D gene: .
J gene: TRBJ2-7
V gene: TRBV16
CDR3 DNA: TGTGCCAGCAGCCCTTTCAGGGGGGACAACGAGCAGTACTTC
CDR3 protein: CASSPFRGDNEQYF

clone size: .
D gene: .
J gene: TRBJ1-4
V gene: TRBV24-1
CDR3 DNA: TGTGCCACCAGTGATACAAGTGAAAAACTGTTTTTT
CDR3 protein: CATSDTSEKLFF

clone size: many
D gene: .
J gene: TRBJ1-1
V gene: TRBV2
CDR3 DNA: TGTGCCAGCATAAGGATGGGGGCGAACACTGAAGCTTTCTTT
CDR3 protein: CASIRMGANTEAFF

clone size: .
D gene: .
J gene: TRBJ1-1
V gene: TRBV4-1
CDR3 DNA: TGCGCCAGCAGCCAAATCCGACACAGCGAACACACTGAAGCTTTCTTT
CDR3 protein: CASSQIRHSEHTEAFF

clone size: many
D gene: TRBD1
J gene: TRBJ2-1
V gene: TRBV5-1
CDR3 DNA: TGCGCCAGCAGCCCCGGGCCAGGGGGCAATGAGCAGTTCTTC
CDR3 protein: CASSPGPGGNEQFF

clone size: few
D gene: .
J gene: TRBJ2-7
V gene: TRBV3-1
CDR3 DNA: TGTGCCAGCAGCCTCACAGGGTACGAGCAGTACTTC
CDR3 protein: CASSLTGYEQYF

clone size: .
D gene: .
J gene: TRBJ1-6
V gene: TRBV7-8
CDR3 DNA: TGTGCCAGCAGCTTAAGGGAGCGTTCACCCCTCCACTTT
CDR3 protein: CASSLRERSPLHF

clone size: many
D gene: .
J gene: TRBJ1-4
V gene: TRBV7-9
CDR3 DNA: TGTGCCAGCAGCTACCGGGTCTTCAATGAAAAACTGTTTTTT
CDR3 protein: CASSYRVFNEKLFF

clone size: .
D gene: .
J gene: TRBJ2-7
V gene: TRBV2
CDR3 DNA: TGTGCCAGCAGTGAAGGTGGCGAGCAGTACTTC
CDR3 protein: CASSEGGEQYF

clone size: .
D gene: TRBD1
J gene: TRBJ2-7
V gene: TRBV20-1
CDR3 DNA: TGCAGTGCTAGAGATCGAGACAGGGCGTGGGAGCAGTACTTC
CDR3 protein: CSARDRDRAWEQYF

clone size: medium-sized
D gene: TRBD1
J gene: TRBJ1-2
V gene: TRBV7-2
CDR3 DNA: TGTGCCAGCAGCCCGGCGGGACAGCACTATGGCTACACCTTC
CDR3 protein: CASSPAGQHYGYTF

clone size: many
D gene: .
J gene: TRBJ2-7
V gene: TRBV18
CDR3 DNA: TGTGCCAGCTCACCTGACTACGGCAGCTCCTACGAGCAGTACTTC
CDR3 protein: CASSPDYGSSYEQYF

clone size: few
D gene: .
J gene: TRBJ2-2
V gene: TRBV4-1
CDR3 DNA: TGCGCCAGCAGCCAAGATGGGGTTGCGGGGCGAAGCACCGGGGAGCTGTTTTTT
CDR3 protein: CASSQDGVAGRSTGELFF

clone size: .
D gene: .
J gene: TRBJ1-1
V gene: TRBV6-5
CDR3 DNA: TGTGCCAGCAGTTACGCACCGTGGATAGCTGAAGCTTTCTTT
CDR3 protein: CASSYAPWIAEAFF

clone size: few
D gene: TRBD2
J gene: TRBJ2-1
V gene: TRBV7-2
CDR3 DNA: TGTGCCAGCAAGGAGAATAGCGGGGGGTACAATGAGCAGTTCTTC
CDR3 protein: CASKENSGGYNEQFF

clone size: many
D gene: .
J gene: TRBJ2-6
V gene: TRBV28
CDR3 DNA: TGTGCCAGCAGTTCCACGACCGTTATGCTTCCTGGGGCCAACGTCCTGACTTTC
CDR3 protein: CASSSTTVMLPGANVLTF

clone size: few
D gene: .
J gene: TRBJ2-5
V gene: TRBV7-2
CDR3 DNA: TGTGCCAGCAGCTTAGCGCGACAAGAGACCCAGTACTTC
CDR3 protein: CASSLARQETQYF

clone size: .
D gene: .
J gene: TRBJ2-5
V gene: TRBV5-4
CDR3 DNA: TGTGCCAGCAGCGGAGCCCCGGGTCACCAAGAGACCCAGTACTTC
CDR3 protein: CASSGAPGHQETQYF

clone size: many
D gene: .
J gene: TRBJ2-3
V gene: TRBV19
CDR3 DNA: TGTGCCAGTAAGGGCAGGGGGGTCTCAGATACGCAGTATTTT
CDR3 protein: CASKGRGVSDTQYF

clone size: few
D gene: TRBD2
J gene: TRBJ2-3
V gene: TRBV20-1
CDR3 DNA: TGCAGTGTTCGGACTAGCGGGGTCACAGATACGCAGTATTTT
CDR3 protein: CSVRTSGVTDTQYF

clone size: .
D gene: .
J gene: TRBJ2-3
V gene: TRBV3-1
CDR3 DNA: TGTGCCAGCAGCCCTACCTTAAAGGCAGATACGCAGTATTTT
CDR3 protein: CASSPTLKADTQYF

clone size: few
D gene: .
J gene: TRBJ1-2
V gene: TRBV12-3/TRBV12-4
CDR3 DNA: TGTGCCAGCACCAATACCCCAGGGTACGGTGGCTACACCTTC
CDR3 protein: CASTNTPGYGGYTF

clone size: many
D gene: .
J gene: TRBJ1-5
V gene: TRBV15
CDR3 DNA: TGTGCCACCAGCAGAGATTATGATCAGCCCCAGCATTTT
CDR3 protein: CATSRDYDQPQHF

clone size: few
D gene: TRBD1
J gene: TRBJ1-1
V gene: TRBV6-5
CDR3 DNA: TGTGCCAGCAGTTACTCAGGGGGCGAAGCTTTCTTT
CDR3 protein: CASSYSGGEAFF

clone size: many
D gene: TRBD2
J gene: TRBJ2-5
V gene: TRBV5-1
CDR3 DNA: TGCGCCAGCAGCTTGCTAGCGGTGCAAGAGACCCAGTACTTC
CDR3 protein: CASSLLAVQETQYF

clone size: few
D gene: .
J gene: TRBJ1-5
V gene: TRBV7-2
CDR3 DNA: TGTGCCAGCAGCTTAGAGCCTGGGGAGCCCCAGCATTTT
CDR3 protein: CASSLEPGEPQHF

clone size: few
D gene: .
J gene: TRBJ1-4
V gene: TRBV7-8
CDR3 DNA: TGTGCCAGCAGCTTTGACAGAGCCTCCGAAAAACTGTTTTTT
CDR3 protein: CASSFDRASEKLFF

clone size: many
D gene: TRBD2
J gene: TRBJ2-6
V gene: TRBV6-5
CDR3 DNA: TGTGCCAGCAGTCTTAGCGGGGCCTTCTCTGGGGCCAACGTCCTGACTTTC
CDR3 protein: CASSLSGAFSGANVLTF

clone size: many
D gene: TRBD1
J gene: TRBJ2-5
V gene: TRBV28
CDR3 DNA: TGTGCCAGCAGTTTATGGGTAGGACAGGGCGAAGAGACCCAGTACTTC
CDR3 protein: CASSLWVGQGEETQYF

clone size: few
D gene: TRBD1
J gene: TRBJ2-7
V gene: TRBV18
CDR3 DNA: TGTGCCAGCTCACCACGCGGTTTCGGTCGCCGGACAGGGAGCGACGAGCAGTACTTC
CDR3 protein: CASSPRGFGRRTGSDEQYF

clone size: few
D gene: .
J gene: TRBJ2-6
V gene: TRBV4-2
CDR3 DNA: TGTGCCAGCAGCCAAGATATCACAGGGCGTTACTCTGGGGCCAACGTCCTGACTTTC
CDR3 protein: CASSQDITGRYSGANVLTF

clone size: few
D gene: .
J gene: TRBJ2-3
V gene: TRBV5-6
CDR3 DNA: TGTGCCAGCAGCCATACCCTAGCGCCGGGGGACGAAGATACGCAGTATTTT
CDR3 protein: CASSHTLAPGDEDTQYF

clone size: few
D gene: TRBD1
J gene: TRBJ2-7
V gene: TRBV20-1
CDR3 DNA: TGCAGTTCCGGGACAGGGCCTTCCTACGAGCAGTACTTC
CDR3 protein: CSSGTGPSYEQYF

clone size: few
D gene: .
J gene: TRBJ2-5
V gene: TRBV11-2
CDR3 DNA: TGTGCCAGCAGCTTAGTCGGAGGGCCCGAAGAGACCCAGTACTTC
CDR3 protein: CASSLVGGPEETQYF

clone size: medium-sized
D gene: .
J gene: TRBJ2-5
V gene: TRBV28
CDR3 DNA: TGTGCCAGCAGTGAATTAGAAAATACTAGCCCTCAAGAGACCCAGTACTTC
CDR3 protein: CASSELENTSPQETQYF

clone size: .
D gene: .
J gene: TRBJ2-3
V gene: TRBV4-3
CDR3 DNA: TGCGCCAGCAGCCAATGGCGGGGTTACGGCACAGATACGCAGTATTTT
CDR3 protein: CASSQWRGYGTDTQYF